This passage covers 10 T cell receptor beta chains from one sample sequenced in a study of cytomegalovirus exposure and HLA in healthy donors. The PCR employed 60 Vbeta primers together with 13 Jbeta primers. Assay: immunoSEQ multiplex PCR; the TCRdb copy retains only in-frame clones and omits some. The sample includes 200,000 or so clones, roughly 83% of them seen just once. The sequenced material came from PBMCs. The receptors come from a boy younger than 18 in good health and CMV-seronegative.

The DNA for the CDR3 is TGTGCCAGCAATAAAGCGGGATCAACCTACAATGAGCAGTTCTTC. Its protein product is CASNKAGSTYNEQFF. The chain couples TRBV5-4 to TRBJ2-1, with 7 positions matching TRBD2. V lost 6 bases to trimming and J lost 2 bases; unmatched junction nucleotides: 8. The CDR3 has 15 residues. The V gene's germline CDR1 is SGHNT and CDR2 YYREEE (reference sequence).

The J gene is TRBJ2-1, the V gene TRBV7-2; 10 bases map to TRBD2. The CDR3 is made up of 18 amino acids. Per germline, CDR1 SGHTA and CDR2 FQGNSA. The ends lost 2 bases at V and 4 bases at J; junction bases unmatched: 11. The CDR3 region is CASSLSQRGGLLYNEQFF. CDR3 bases: TGTGCCAGCAGCTTAAGCCAGCGGGGGGGCCTATTATACAATGAGCAGTTCTTC.

This sequence joins TRBV2 and TRBJ2-3, with D perhaps matching TRBD2 (6 bases). The length of the CDR3 is 15 residues. Deletions cut 3 bases from V and 4 bases from J, with 14 bases between. CDR1 SNHLY and CDR2 FYNNEI come from the germline V gene. This CDR3 is CASSDNGRAADTQYF. The CDR3 nucleotides read TGTGCCAGCAGTGATAACGGGAGAGCGGCAGATACGCAGTATTTT.

The genes are TRBV6-5 and TRBJ2-1; D is uncertain. The CDR3 is 13 residues long. The germline gives CDR1 MNHEY, CDR2 SVGAGI. V lost 2 bases and J lost 4, with 6 bases in between. The CDR3 region is CASSYHKYNEQFF. The CDR3 nucleotides read TGTGCCAGCAGTTACCACAAATACAATGAGCAGTTCTTC.

The genes are TRBV7-2 and TRBJ1-2; 8 bases align to TRBD1. This CDR3 has 17 amino acids. V dropped 1 base and J dropped 7; count of bases not matched to a gene: 14. CDR1 is SGHTA, CDR2 FQGNSA, per germline. CDR3 sequence: CASSLGIAGQGAFGYTF. As DNA, the CDR3 is TGTGCCAGCAGCTTAGGCATCGCCGGGCAGGGGGCGTTTGGCTACACCTTC. The full variable domain, completed using reference TRBV7-2 and TRBJ1-2, is GAGVSQSPSNKVTEKGKDVELRCDPISGHTALYWYRQSLGQGLEFLIYFQGNSAPDKSGLPSDRFSAERTGGSVSTLTIQRTQQEDSAVYLCASSLGIAGQGAFGYTFGSGTRLTVV.

The genes are TRBV5-1 and TRBJ2-1; TRBD2 is a possible D gene (5 bases). CDR1 and CDR2 from the germline V gene are SGHRS and YFSETQ. This CDR3 region has 18 residues. Trimming took 0 bases from V and 6 from J, leaving 22 bases between them. The CDR3 DNA is TGCGCCAGCAGCTTGGTAGTTTGGCCTAGCAGTGAGGGCAATGAGCAGTTCTTC. Residues: CASSLVVWPSSEGNEQFF.

The CDR3 protein is CASSRGGYTEAFF. The CDR3 nucleotides read TGTGCCAGCTCAAGGGGCGGATACACTGAAGCTTTCTTT. The rearrangement links TRBV25-1 to TRBJ1-1; D might be TRBD1 (5 bases). The germline V and J ends were trimmed by 8 bases and 3 bases, with 13 bases remaining between them. Germline V gene sequence: CDR1 MGHDK, CDR2 SYGVNS. CDR3 size: 13 residues.

V and J are TRBV9 and TRBJ2-2; D call uncertain. CDR3 length: 11 residues. CDR1 SGDLS and CDR2 YYNGEE come from the germline V gene. Trimming shortened V by 6 bases and J by 7 bases, and 7 bases separated the two germline ends. CDR3 residues: CASKSSGELFF. DNA of the CDR3: TGTGCCAGCAAGAGTAGCGGGGAGCTGTTTTTT.

This chain links TRBV18 with TRBJ1-6, with 9 bases identical to TRBD1. This CDR3 region has 16 residues. V shed 4 bases, J shed 0 bases, and the junction held 1 base outside the gene matches. Germline CDR1 KGHSH, CDR2 LQKENI. CDR3 in DNA: TGTGCCAGCTCACAGGACAGGGGCTCCTATAATTCACCCCTCCACTTT. Translation gives CASSQDRGSYNSPLHF.

The chain joins TRBV6-5 to TRBJ2-1; perhaps TRBD2 as D (6 bases). The CDR3 consists of 13 residues. V was trimmed by 6 bases and J by 4 bases, leaving 10 bases between them. Germline assignment: CDR1 MNHEY and CDR2 SVGAGI. The CDR3 DNA follows: TGTGCCAGCAGCCGACTAGGTTACAATGAGCAGTTCTTC. It yields the protein CASSRLGYNEQFF.